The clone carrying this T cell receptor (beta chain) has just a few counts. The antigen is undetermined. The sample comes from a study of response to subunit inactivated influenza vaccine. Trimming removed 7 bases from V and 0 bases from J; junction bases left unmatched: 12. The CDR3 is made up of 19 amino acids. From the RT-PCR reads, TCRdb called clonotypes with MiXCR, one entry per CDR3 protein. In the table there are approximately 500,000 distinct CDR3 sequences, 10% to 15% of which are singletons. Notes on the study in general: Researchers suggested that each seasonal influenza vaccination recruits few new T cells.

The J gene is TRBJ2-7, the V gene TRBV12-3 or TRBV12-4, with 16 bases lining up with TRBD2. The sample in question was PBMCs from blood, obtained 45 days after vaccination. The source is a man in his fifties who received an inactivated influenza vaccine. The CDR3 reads CASTSPGLAGGITSYEQYF. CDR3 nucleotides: TGTGCCAGCACCTCCCCGGGACTAGCGGGAGGGATCACCTCCTACGAGCAGTACTTC.